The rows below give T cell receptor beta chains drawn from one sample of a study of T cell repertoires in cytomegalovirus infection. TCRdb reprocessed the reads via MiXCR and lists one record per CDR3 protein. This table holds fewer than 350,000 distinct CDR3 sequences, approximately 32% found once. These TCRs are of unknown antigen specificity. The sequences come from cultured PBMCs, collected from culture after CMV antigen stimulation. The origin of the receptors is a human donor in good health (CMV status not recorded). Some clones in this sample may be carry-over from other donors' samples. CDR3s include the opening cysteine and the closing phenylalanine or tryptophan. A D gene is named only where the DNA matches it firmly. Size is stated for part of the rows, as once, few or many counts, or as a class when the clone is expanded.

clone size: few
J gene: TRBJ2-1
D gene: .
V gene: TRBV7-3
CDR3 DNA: TGTGCCAGCAGCGGGGGCGCCTACAATGAGCAGTTCTTC
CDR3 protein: CASSGGAYNEQFF

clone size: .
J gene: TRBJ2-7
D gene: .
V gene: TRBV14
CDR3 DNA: TGTGCCAGCAGCCCCGCGGACGAGCCATACGAGCAGTACTTC
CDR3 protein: CASSPADEPYEQYF

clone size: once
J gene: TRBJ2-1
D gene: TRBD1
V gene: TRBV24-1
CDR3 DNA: TGTGCCACCAGTGATCCCAGACAGGGCTTTGAGCAGTTCTTC
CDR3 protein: CATSDPRQGFEQFF

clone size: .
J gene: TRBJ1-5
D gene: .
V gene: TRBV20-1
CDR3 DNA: TGCAGTGCTAGAGAATCCCAGGGTGGGAATCAGCCCCAGCATTTT
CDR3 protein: CSARESQGGNQPQHF

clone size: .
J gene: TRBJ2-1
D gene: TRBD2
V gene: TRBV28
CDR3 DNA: TGTGCCAGCAGTGGACTAGTCAATGAGCAGTTCTTC
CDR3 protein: CASSGLVNEQFF

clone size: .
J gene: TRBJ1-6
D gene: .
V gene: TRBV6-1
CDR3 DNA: TGTGCCAGCAGTGAAGGGCGGGCCAGCCTCTTCTCCTATAATTCACCCCTCCACTTT
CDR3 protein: CASSEGRASLFSYNSPLHF

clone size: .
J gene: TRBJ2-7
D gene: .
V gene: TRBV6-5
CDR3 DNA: TGTGCCAGCAGGCTCCCCCCCGGGGAGCAGTACTTC
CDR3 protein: CASRLPPGEQYF

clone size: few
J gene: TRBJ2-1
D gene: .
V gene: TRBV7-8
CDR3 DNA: TGTGCCAGCAGCTTAAGCAGCTTTTACTCCTACAATGAGCAGTTCTTC
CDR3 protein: CASSLSSFYSYNEQFF

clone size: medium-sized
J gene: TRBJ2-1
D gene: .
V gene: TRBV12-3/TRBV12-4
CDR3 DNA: TGTGCCAGCAGTGCGGGACTGGCCTTTTACAATGAGCAGTTCTTC
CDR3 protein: CASSAGLAFYNEQFF

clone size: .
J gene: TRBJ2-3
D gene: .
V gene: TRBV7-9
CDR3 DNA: TGTGCCAGCAGCATTACCGGGGGCTATCAGTATTTT
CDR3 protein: CASSITGGYQYF

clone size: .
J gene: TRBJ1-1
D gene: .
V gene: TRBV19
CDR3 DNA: TGTGCCAGTAGTCCCCCGGGACTCCTGGGCACTGAAGCTTTCTTT
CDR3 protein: CASSPPGLLGTEAFF

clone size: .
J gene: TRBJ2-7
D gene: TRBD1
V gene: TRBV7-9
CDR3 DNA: TGTGCCAGCAGACCCGGGACAGGGTTCGGCGAGCAGTACTTC
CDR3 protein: CASRPGTGFGEQYF

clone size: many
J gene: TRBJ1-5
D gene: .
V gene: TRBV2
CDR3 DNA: TGTGCCAGCAGCGTTCGGACAGACAATCAGCCCCAGCATTTT
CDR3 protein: CASSVRTDNQPQHF

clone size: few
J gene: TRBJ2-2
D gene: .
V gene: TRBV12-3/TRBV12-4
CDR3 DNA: TGTGCCAGCAGTTTCAAGAGCACCGGGGAGCTGTTTTTT
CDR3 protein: CASSFKSTGELFF

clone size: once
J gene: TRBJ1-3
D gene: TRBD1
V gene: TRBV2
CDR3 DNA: TGTGCCAGCAGGGACAGGGGCAACTCTGGAAACACCATATATTTT
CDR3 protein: CASRDRGNSGNTIYF

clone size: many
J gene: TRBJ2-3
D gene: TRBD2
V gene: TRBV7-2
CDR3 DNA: TGTGCCAGCAGCTTAGTGTTGCCGGGACTAGCGGGGCGCACAGATACGCAGTATTTT
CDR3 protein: CASSLVLPGLAGRTDTQYF

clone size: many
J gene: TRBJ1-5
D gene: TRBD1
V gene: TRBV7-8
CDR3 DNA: TGTGCCAGCAGCTTGGGACAGGGGGTTACCGATCAGCCCCAGCATTTT
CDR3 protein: CASSLGQGVTDQPQHF

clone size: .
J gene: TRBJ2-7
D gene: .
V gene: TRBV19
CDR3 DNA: TGTGCCAGTAGTATCTTCAGCGAGCAGTACTTC
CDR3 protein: CASSIFSEQYF

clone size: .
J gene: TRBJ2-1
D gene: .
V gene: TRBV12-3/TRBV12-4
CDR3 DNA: TGTGCCAGCAGTTTACGGCTAGCTGATGAGCAGTTCTTC
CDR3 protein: CASSLRLADEQFF

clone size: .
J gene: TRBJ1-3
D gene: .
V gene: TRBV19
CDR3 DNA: TGTGCCAGTAGTGCCGGGGCGACTGGAAACACCATATATTTT
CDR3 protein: CASSAGATGNTIYF

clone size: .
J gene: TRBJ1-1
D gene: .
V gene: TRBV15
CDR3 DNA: TGTGCCACCAGCAGAGATCGCGGAACAGTTTTTGGGGCTTTCTTT
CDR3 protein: CATSRDRGTVFGAFF

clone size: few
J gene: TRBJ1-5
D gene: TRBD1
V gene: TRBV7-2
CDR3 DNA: TGTGCCAGCAGCTTCTCGGGGGGGACAGGTCAGCCCCAGCATTTT
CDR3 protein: CASSFSGGTGQPQHF

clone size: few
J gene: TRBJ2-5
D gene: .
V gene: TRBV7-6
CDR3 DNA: TGTGCCAGCAGCTTAAGGCAAGGGGAGACCCAGTACTTC
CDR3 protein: CASSLRQGETQYF

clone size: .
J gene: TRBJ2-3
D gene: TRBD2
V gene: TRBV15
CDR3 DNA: TGTGCCACCAGCAGATCTGGACTAGCAATTAGCACAGATACGCAGTATTTT
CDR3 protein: CATSRSGLAISTDTQYF

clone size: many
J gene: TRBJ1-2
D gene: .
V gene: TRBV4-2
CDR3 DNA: TGTGCCAGCAGCCAAGTAGTCGGGGCGAATAACTATGGCTACACCTTC
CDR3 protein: CASSQVVGANNYGYTF

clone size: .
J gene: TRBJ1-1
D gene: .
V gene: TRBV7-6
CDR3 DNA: TGTGCCAGCAGCTGGGGGACGGGGGTGAACACTGAAGCTTTCTTT
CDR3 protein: CASSWGTGVNTEAFF

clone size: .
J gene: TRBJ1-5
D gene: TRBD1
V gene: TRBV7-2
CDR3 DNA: TGTGCCAGCAGCCCTCGGACAGGCGCCCAGCCCCAGCATTTT
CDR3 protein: CASSPRTGAQPQHF

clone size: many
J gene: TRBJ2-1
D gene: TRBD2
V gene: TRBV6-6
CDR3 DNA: TGTGCCAGCAGTTACTCGGCCAGCGGGGGTTACTACAATGAGCAGTTCTTC
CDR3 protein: CASSYSASGGYYNEQFF

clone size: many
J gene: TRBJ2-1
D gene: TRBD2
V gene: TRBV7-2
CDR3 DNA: TGTGCCAGCAGCTTAGATCTAGCGGCCTACAATGAGCAGTTCTTC
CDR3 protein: CASSLDLAAYNEQFF

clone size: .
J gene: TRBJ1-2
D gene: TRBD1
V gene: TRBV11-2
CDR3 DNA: TGTGCCAGCAGCTCAACCGGACAGGGGACCTATGGCTACACCTTC
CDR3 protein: CASSSTGQGTYGYTF

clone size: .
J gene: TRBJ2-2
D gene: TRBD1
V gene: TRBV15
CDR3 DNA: TGTGCCACCAGCAGCATACCCCGGGACAGGGTGTCCGGGGAGCTGTTTTTT
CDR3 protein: CATSSIPRDRVSGELFF

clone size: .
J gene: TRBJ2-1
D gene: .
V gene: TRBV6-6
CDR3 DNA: TGTGCCAGCAGTTACTCCCGGCTAGCGTACTACAATGAGCAGTTCTTC
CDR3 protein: CASSYSRLAYYNEQFF

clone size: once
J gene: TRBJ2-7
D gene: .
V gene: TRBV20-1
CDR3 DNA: TGCAGTGCTAGCCCCGCTGGGCCCTACGAGCAGTACTTC
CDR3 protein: CSASPAGPYEQYF

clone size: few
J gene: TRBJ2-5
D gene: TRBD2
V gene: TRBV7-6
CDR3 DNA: TGTGCTAGCAGCGGGGGATCTCAAGAGACCCAGTACTTC
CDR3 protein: CASSGGSQETQYF

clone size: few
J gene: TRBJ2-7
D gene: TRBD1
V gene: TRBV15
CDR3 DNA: TGTGCCACCAGCAGAGGACAGGGAGCCTACGAGCAGTACTTC
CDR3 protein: CATSRGQGAYEQYF

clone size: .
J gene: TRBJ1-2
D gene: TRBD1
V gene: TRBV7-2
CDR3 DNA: TGTGCCAGCAGCTTTACAGGGGGCCCCCTGTTATATGGCTACACCTTC
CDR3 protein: CASSFTGGPLLYGYTF

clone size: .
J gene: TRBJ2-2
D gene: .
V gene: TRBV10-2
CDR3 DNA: TGCGCCAGCAGTGAGTCAGGGCGTGGGGAGCTGTTTTTT
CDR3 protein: CASSESGRGELFF

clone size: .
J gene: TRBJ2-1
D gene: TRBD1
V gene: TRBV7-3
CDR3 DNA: TGTGCCAGCAGCGGGGGGACAGGGCCCTACAATGAGCAGTTCTTC
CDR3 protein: CASSGGTGPYNEQFF

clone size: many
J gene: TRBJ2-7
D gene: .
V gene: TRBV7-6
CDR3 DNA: TGTGCCAGCAGCTTAGCTGACAGTTCCTACGAGCAGTACTTC
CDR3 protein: CASSLADSSYEQYF

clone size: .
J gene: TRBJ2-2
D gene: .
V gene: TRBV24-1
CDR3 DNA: TGTGCCACCGGCCCGGGACAAGGGAACACCGGGGAGCTGTTTTTT
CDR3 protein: CATGPGQGNTGELFF

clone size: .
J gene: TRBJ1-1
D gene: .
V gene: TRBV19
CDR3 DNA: TGTGCCAGTAGTATGGTCTCGGGGGCGAAAAGGACTGAAGCTTTCTTT
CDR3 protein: CASSMVSGAKRTEAFF

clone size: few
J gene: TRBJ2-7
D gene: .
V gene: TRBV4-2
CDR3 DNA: TGTGCCAGCAGCCAAGATTTAGCGGTAAACTCCTACGAGCAGTACTTC
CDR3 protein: CASSQDLAVNSYEQYF

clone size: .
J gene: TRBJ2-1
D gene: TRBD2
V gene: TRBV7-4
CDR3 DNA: TGTGCCAGCAGCCCCAGAGAGACTAGCGGGAGCTATGAGCAGTTCTTC
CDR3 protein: CASSPRETSGSYEQFF

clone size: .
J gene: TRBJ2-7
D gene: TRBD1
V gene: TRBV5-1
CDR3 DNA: TGCGCCAGCAGCTCGGGACAGATGTACGAGCAGTACTTC
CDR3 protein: CASSSGQMYEQYF

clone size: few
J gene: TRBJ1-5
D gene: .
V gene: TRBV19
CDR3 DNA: TGTGCCAGTAGTATAGATTCGGGAGGGGGACGCAATCAGCCCCAGCATTTT
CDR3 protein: CASSIDSGGGRNQPQHF

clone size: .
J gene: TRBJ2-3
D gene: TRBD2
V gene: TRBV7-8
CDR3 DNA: TGTGCCAGCAACACTCTCCCGGGGACTAGCGGGAGTATCGATACGCAGTATTTT
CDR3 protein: CASNTLPGTSGSIDTQYF

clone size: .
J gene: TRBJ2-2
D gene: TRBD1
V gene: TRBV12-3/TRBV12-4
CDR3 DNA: TGTGCCAGCAGCCCATTTGGACAGGGGGCTAACACCGGGGAGCTGTTTTTT
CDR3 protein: CASSPFGQGANTGELFF

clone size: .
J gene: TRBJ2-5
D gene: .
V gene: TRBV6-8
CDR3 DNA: TGTGCCAGCAGGACTCGACGGACCCAAGAGACCCAGTACTTC
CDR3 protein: CASRTRRTQETQYF

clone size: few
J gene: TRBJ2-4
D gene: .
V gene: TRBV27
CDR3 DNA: TGTGCCAGCAGAGCTTACTTCAGGGGTACCAAAAACATTCAGTACTTC
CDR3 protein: CASRAYFRGTKNIQYF

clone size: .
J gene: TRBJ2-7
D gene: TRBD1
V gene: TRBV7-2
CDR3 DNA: TGTGCCAGCAGCTCGGGACAGGGAACAGGGGTACCCTACGAGCAGTACTTC
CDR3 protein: CASSSGQGTGVPYEQYF

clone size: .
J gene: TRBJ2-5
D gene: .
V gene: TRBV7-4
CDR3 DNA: TGTGCCAGCTTCTTCGGGGAGACCCAGTACTTC
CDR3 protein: CASFFGETQYF

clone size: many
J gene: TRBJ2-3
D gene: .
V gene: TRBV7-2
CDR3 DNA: TGTGCCAGCAGCTTAGTAGGGGTGAGAACAGATACGCAGTATTTT
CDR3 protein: CASSLVGVRTDTQYF

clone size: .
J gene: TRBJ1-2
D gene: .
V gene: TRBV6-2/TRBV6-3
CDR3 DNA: TGTGCCAGCAGCCTAACCGGGGGCTATGGCTACACCTTC
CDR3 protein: CASSLTGGYGYTF

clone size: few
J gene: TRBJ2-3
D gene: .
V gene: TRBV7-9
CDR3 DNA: TGTGCCAGCAGCCTCTTTTCCGGGGACACAGATACGCAGTATTTT
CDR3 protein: CASSLFSGDTDTQYF

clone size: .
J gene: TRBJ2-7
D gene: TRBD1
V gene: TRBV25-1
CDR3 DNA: TGTGCCAGCAGAGGCAAGACAGGGACAGACTACGAGCAGTACTTC
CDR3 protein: CASRGKTGTDYEQYF

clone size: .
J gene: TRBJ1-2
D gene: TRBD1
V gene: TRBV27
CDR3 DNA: TGTGCCAGCAGTGGGGTAGACAGGGCGGTGCATGGCTACACCTTC
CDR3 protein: CASSGVDRAVHGYTF

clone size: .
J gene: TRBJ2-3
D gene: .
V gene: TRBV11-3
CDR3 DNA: TGTGCCAGCAGCGACAGTGGAGATACGCAGTATTTT
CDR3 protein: CASSDSGDTQYF